These 6 T cell receptor beta chains share one sample of origin, sequenced in a study of identical twins. TCRdb analysed the 5' RACE reads with MiXCR anew, one entry per CDR3 protein. The table has 400,000 to 500,000 distinct CDR3 sequences, 18% seen once. The sequenced material came from naive T cells sorted from blood. The origin of the receptors is a man in his forties or fifties in good health.

The chain uses TRBV20-1 and TRBJ2-3, with no clear D. The ends were cut back, 1 base at V and 5 bases at J, with 7 bases in the middle. The CDR3 is made up of 12 amino acids. CDR1 is DFQATT and CDR2 is SNEGSKA in the germline V gene (reference sequence). The DNA of the CDR3 is TGCAGTGCTAGAGCAGCTGGAGATACGCAGTATTTT. As protein: CSARAAGDTQYF.

This clonotype appeared a few times. This chain links TRBV27 with TRBJ2-7, with 7 bases aligning to TRBD2. This CDR3 region has 14 residues. V shed 2 bases and J 5 bases; nucleotides not matched to a gene: 6. Germline-derived CDR1 and CDR2 are MNHEY and SMNVEV (reference sequence). The CDR3 reads CASSLAGEGNEQYF. Here the CDR3 DNA reads TGTGCCAGCAGTTTAGCGGGAGAAGGAAACGAGCAGTACTTC.

The chain carries TRBV6-2 or TRBV6-3 and TRBJ2-3, with 12 bases matching TRBD2. The V and J ends lost 4 bases and 1 base, in that order; junction bases with no gene match: 9. Germline lookup yields CDR1 MNHEY and CDR2 SVGEGT. There are 18 residues in the CDR3. CDR3 nucleotides: TGTGCCAGCAGTTCGTTAAAAGGACTAGCGGGGCGCACAGATACGCAGTATTTT. Translating gives CASSSLKGLAGRTDTQYF.

V is TRBV20-1 and J is TRBJ1-2; 9 bases line up with TRBD1. The germline V gene encodes CDR1 DFQATT and CDR2 SNEGSKA (reference sequence). J was trimmed by 4 bases and V by 4 bases; bases with no gene match: 10. The CDR3 extends over 15 amino acids. As DNA, the CDR3 is TGCAGTGCTACTAAAGGGGGACAGGGTGGCTATGGCTACACCTTC. This translates into CSATKGGQGGYGYTF.

This clonotype was counted only a few times. The V call is TRBV2, the J call TRBJ1-1; D uncertain. With 4 bases removed from V and 0 bases from J, the gap between germline ends came to 3 bases. The CDR3 runs to 12 residues. Per the germline V gene, CDR1 is SNHLY and CDR2 is FYNNEI. CDR3 sequence reads: CASSGLNTEAFF. The CDR3 bases are TGTGCCAGCAGTGGTCTGAACACTGAAGCTTTCTTT.

This clonotype was seen more than once but under ten times. The chain uses TRBV2 and TRBJ2-2; D might be TRBD1 (6 bases). The CDR3 consists of 18 residues. The V gene lost 10 bases and the J gene lost 2 bases, with 26 bases spanning the gap. Germline assignment: CDR1 SNHLY and CDR2 FYNNEI. The CDR3 reads CATLAFRDNAFNTGELFF. The DNA for the CDR3 is TGTGCCACTCTTGCGTTCCGGGACAATGCCTTTAACACCGGGGAGCTGTTTTTT.